Listed below are T cell receptor beta chains from one sample, sequenced in a study of Ad26.COV2.S vaccination and SARS-CoV-2 variants. Sequencing used immunoSEQ multiplex PCR; TCRdb keeps in-frame clones, though not all of them. The repertoire has a few hundred thousand clones, roughly 90% of them found once; the top ten carry roughly 4%. Material: peripheral blood, obtained in a trial of Ad26.COV2.S vaccine versus placebo. These receptors all stem from a person aged 18-60 years who received the Ad26.COV2.S COVID-19 vaccine or a placebo. Each CDR3 is given with its conserved first and last residue. Fields, in order: clone size, D gene, V gene, J gene, CDR3 length, CDR3 DNA, CDR3 protein. D genes are given only for firm matches. Clone size is stated in some rows and not others, as once, few, many or a class when expanded.

size: .
D: .
V: TRBV19
J: TRBJ1-4
length: 15
DNA: TGTGCCAGTAGTATCCAGCGGGGGTTGAGTGAAAAACTGTTTTTT
CDR3: CASSIQRGLSEKLFF

size: .
D: .
V: TRBV5-1
J: TRBJ2-3
length: 13
DNA: TGCGCCAGCACCGCGTATGAGCGGTATACGCAGTATTTT
CDR3: CASTAYERYTQYF

size: .
D: .
V: TRBV5-6
J: TRBJ2-7
length: 15
DNA: TGTGCCAGCACCCCATCTAGGACAGTGTACTTAGAGCAGTACTTC
CDR3: CASTPSRTVYLEQYF

size: .
D: .
V: TRBV7-8
J: TRBJ2-7
length: 15
DNA: TGTGCCAGCAGCTTAGGCTGGACTCCCGCCAACGAGCAGTACTTC
CDR3: CASSLGWTPANEQYF

size: .
D: .
V: TRBV5-1
J: TRBJ2-7
length: 15
DNA: TGCGCCAGCAGCTTTGGATCAGGGGACTCCTACGAGCAGTACTTC
CDR3: CASSFGSGDSYEQYF

size: .
D: .
V: TRBV28
J: TRBJ2-3
length: 14
DNA: TGTGCCAGCAGTTTATCACAGGTCACAGATACGCAGTATTTT
CDR3: CASSLSQVTDTQYF

size: .
D: TRBD1
V: TRBV28
J: TRBJ2-1
length: 15
DNA: TGTGCCAGCAGTTTGGCGACAGGGTCGTACAATGAGCAGTTCTTC
CDR3: CASSLATGSYNEQFF

size: .
D: TRBD2
V: TRBV18
J: TRBJ2-2
length: 16
DNA: TGTGCCAGCTCACCCTTAGCGGGTCAGAACACCGGGGAGCTGTTTTTT
CDR3: CASSPLAGQNTGELFF

size: .
D: .
V: TRBV24-1
J: TRBJ1-2
length: 18
DNA: TGTGCCACCAGTGCCTCTATGTGGGACGACTCAGGGGACTATGGCTACACCTTC
CDR3: CATSASMWDDSGDYGYTF

size: .
D: .
V: TRBV5-1
J: TRBJ1-5
length: 14
DNA: TGCGCCAGGCCGGGGGAGGGGACCAATCAGCCCCAGCATTTT
CDR3: CARPGEGTNQPQHF

size: .
D: .
V: TRBV7-9
J: TRBJ2-3
length: 15
DNA: TGTGCCAGCAGCTCTGAGACTACAAGCACAGATACGCAGTATTTT
CDR3: CASSSETTSTDTQYF

size: .
D: TRBD2
V: TRBV6-2/TRBV6-3
J: TRBJ2-3
length: 17
DNA: TGTGCCAGCAGTTACCCTAGCGGGGGGGCCGACACAGATACGCAGTATTTT
CDR3: CASSYPSGGADTDTQYF

size: .
D: .
V: TRBV5-1
J: TRBJ2-2
length: 14
DNA: TGCGCCAGCAGCCTAAGAGAGACCCCCGGGGAGCTGTTTTTT
CDR3: CASSLRETPGELFF

size: .
D: .
V: TRBV11-2
J: TRBJ2-3
length: 16
DNA: TGTGCCAGCAGCTTATTCGGGTCAGGGCAAACAGATACGCAGTATTTT
CDR3: CASSLFGSGQTDTQYF

size: few
D: TRBD1
V: TRBV28
J: TRBJ2-3
length: 13
DNA: TGTGCCATTGGGACAGGGAGCACAGATACGCAGTATTTT
CDR3: CAIGTGSTDTQYF

size: .
D: .
V: TRBV25-1
J: TRBJ1-5
length: 12
DNA: TGTGCCAGCACCATCGGGGATCAGCCCCAGCATTTT
CDR3: CASTIGDQPQHF

size: .
D: TRBD2
V: TRBV7-3
J: TRBJ2-1
length: 13
DNA: TGTGCCAGCAGCTCCGGACTAGCTTCTGAGCAGTTCTTC
CDR3: CASSSGLASEQFF

size: many
D: TRBD1
V: TRBV2
J: TRBJ1-1
length: 14
DNA: TGTGCCAGCAGTCCACAGGGGGATTACACTGAAGCTTTCTTT
CDR3: CASSPQGDYTEAFF

size: .
D: .
V: TRBV7-9
J: TRBJ2-6
length: 15
DNA: TGTGCCAGCAGCTCCCCCCCAACTGGGGCCAACGTCCTGACTTTC
CDR3: CASSSPPTGANVLTF

size: .
D: TRBD2
V: TRBV4-3
J: TRBJ2-7
length: 15
DNA: TGCGCCAGCAGCCAAGTAGCGGGGGGGTCTTACGAGCAGTACTTC
CDR3: CASSQVAGGSYEQYF

size: .
D: .
V: TRBV2
J: TRBJ1-3
length: 14
DNA: TGTGCCAGCAGTACCACCCGAGGGGGGAACACCATATATTTT
CDR3: CASSTTRGGNTIYF

size: .
D: .
V: TRBV6-1
J: TRBJ2-2
length: 16
DNA: TGTGCCAGCAGTGAAGTTGGGATATTTCGCACCGGGGAGCTGTTTTTT
CDR3: CASSEVGIFRTGELFF

size: .
D: TRBD2
V: TRBV7-6
J: TRBJ2-3
length: 18
DNA: TGTGCCAGCAGCTTATCTGGGACTAGCGGGGGTAGCACAGATACGCAGTATTTT
CDR3: CASSLSGTSGGSTDTQYF

size: .
D: TRBD1
V: TRBV6-6
J: TRBJ1-1
length: 15
DNA: TGTGCCAGCAGTTACTCCGGGACAGTGAACACTGAAGCTTTCTTT
CDR3: CASSYSGTVNTEAFF